This T cell receptor beta chain was captured in a study of blood T cells in healthy people across ages. Healthy Russian Caucasian donors spanned ages about 6 to 100 years. Each individual donor underwent a draw of ten milliliters of peripheral blood. This clonotype was detected only a few times. A sample-barcoded 5' primer and a J-beta primer mix were used in a second PCR of roughly 6 to 12 cycles. Every cDNA was tagged by a template-switch adaptor with 12 random nucleotides. Per sample, CDR3-containing paired-end reads numbered at least 2.5 million. TCRdb used MiXCR to reprocess the 5' RACE reads, holding one entry per CDR3 protein. The data contain 1.5 million to 2 million distinct CDR3 sequences, approximately 39% of them singletons. The CDR3 contains 12 residues. V dropped 5 bases and J dropped 5 bases, with 12 bases sitting between them. The germline CDR1 and CDR2 sequences are SQVTM and ANQGSEA.

The TCR originated in a human donor in good health. The chain joins TRBV29-1 to TRBJ2-5; D is unclear. The sequencing input was blood. CDR3 amino acids: CSVIMGLETQYF. The CDR3 DNA reads TGCAGCGTTATCATGGGGTTGGAGACCCAGTACTTC.